These 16 T cell receptor beta chains were all obtained from the same sample, sequenced in a study of identical twins. TCRdb reprocessed the 5' RACE reads with MiXCR, giving one entry per CDR3 protein. The profile shows about 550,000 distinct CDR3 sequences, under 25% of them singletons. The same data also went into a second study, on yellow fever vaccine responses in identical twins.

Sequenced material: CD4+ T cells sorted from blood. The receptors here all came from a woman aged 18-30 years in good health.

This clonotype was observed a few times. The chain combines TRBV2 with TRBJ2-1, with D possibly TRBD1 on 6 matching bases. This CDR3 has 15 residues. Trimming shortened V by 8 bases and J by 3 bases, and 17 bases separated the two germline ends. Germline V gives CDR1 SNHLY, CDR2 FYNNEI. CDR3 bases: TGTGCCAGCGTGGCGGGCAACAGGGACTACAATGAGCAGTTCTTC. Translating it yields CASVAGNRDYNEQFF.

This clonotype was recorded a few times. The rearrangement joins TRBV18 to TRBJ2-7, with a weak D call TRBD2 (6 bases). The CDR3 totals 15 residues. Per germline, CDR1 KGHSH and CDR2 LQKENI. Trimming cost V 3 bases and J 5 bases, with 17 bases left between them. The CDR3 protein is CASSPGGVSANEQYF. Here the CDR3 DNA reads TGTGCCAGCTCACCGGGGGGAGTGTCGGCTAACGAGCAGTACTTC.

The table lists this clonotype with a few counts. This rearrangement joins TRBV19 to TRBJ1-2, with D possibly TRBD1 on 6 matching bases. The CDR3 runs 14 residues. Trimming took off 0 bases at V and 8 bases at J, with 13 bases between the two ends. Germline V gives CDR1 LNHDA, CDR2 SQIVND (reference sequence). DNA for the CDR3: TGTGCCAGTAGTATAGACCGGGGACAATACGGCTACACCTTC. Its protein is CASSIDRGQYGYTF.

This clonotype has only a few counts. CDR3 loop: CAEGSSYNEQFF. CDR3 nucleotides: TGTGCCGAGGGGAGCTCCTACAATGAGCAGTTCTTC. The chain links TRBV6-6 to TRBJ2-1; D may correspond to TRBD1 or TRBD2 (5 bases each). The CDR3 consists of 12 residues. V lost 11 bases, J lost 0 bases, and 8 bases lay in between. Germline V gives CDR1 MNHNY, CDR2 SVGAGI (reference sequence).

This clonotype occurred a few times. The rearrangement joins TRBV5-1 to TRBJ2-2, with TRBD1 identical over 7 bases. The CDR3 runs to 15 residues. Germline CDR1 is SGHRS and CDR2 is YFSETQ. Trimming took 3 bases from V and 0 from J; bases not matched to a gene: 2. The CDR3: CASSWTGPNTGELFF. The DNA for the CDR3 is TGCGCCAGCAGCTGGACAGGACCGAACACCGGGGAGCTGTTTTTT. The full variable domain, rest sourced from reference TRBV5-1 and TRBJ2-2, is KAGVTQTPRYLIKTRGQQVTLSCSPISGHRSVSWYQQTPGQGLQFLFEYFSETQRNKGNFPGRFSGRQFSNSRSEMNVSTLELGDSALYLCASSWTGPNTGELFFGEGSRLTVL.

The rearrangement joins TRBV6-2 or TRBV6-3 to TRBJ2-3; 7 bases map to TRBD2. CDR3 length equals 15 residues. Germline assignment: CDR1 MNHEY and CDR2 SVGEGT. V gave up 5 bases and J gave up 3 bases; unmatched junction bases: 8. As DNA, the CDR3 is TGTGCCAGCAGTCTACCGGGGGGTGAGACAGATACGCAGTATTTT. This codes for CASSLPGGETDTQYF.

The gene calls are TRBV6-1 and TRBJ1-2, with TRBD1 as a possible D gene (6 bases). CDR1 and CDR2 (germline): MNHNS, SASEGT. The CDR3 totals 14 residues. The V end was cut by 5 bases, the J end by 6 bases, with 16 bases between. This chain's CDR3 is CASSLRQGQDGYTF. CDR3 bases: TGTGCCAGCAGTCTCCGTCAGGGGCAGGATGGCTACACCTTC.

In its sample, this clonotype was seen many times. The chain joins TRBV5-1 to TRBJ2-7; 7 positions match TRBD1. The CDR3 consists of 14 residues. Trimming at V came to 4 bases and at J to 6 bases, leaving 10 bases not matched to a gene. Per the germline V gene, CDR1 is SGHRS and CDR2 is YFSETQ. The CDR3 DNA reads as TGCGCCAGCAGCCCCGACAGGGATTCGCTCGAGCAGTACTTC. Protein: CASSPDRDSLEQYF.

This chain connects TRBV28 to TRBJ2-1; either TRBD1 or TRBD2 may fit D (5 bases each). Germline V gene data show CDR1 as MDHEN and CDR2 as SYDVKM. The CDR3 loop spans 13 amino acids. V lost 6 bases, J lost 5 bases, and 11 bases lay in between. The CDR3 sequence is CASRPGAHNEQFF. The CDR3 bases are TGTGCCAGCAGACCCGGGGCCCACAATGAGCAGTTCTTC.

The chain employs TRBV25-1 and TRBJ2-2; D is possibly TRBD1 (6 bases). The CDR3 has 14 residues. CDR1 MGHDK and CDR2 SYGVNS come from the germline V gene. Trimming stripped 7 bases from V and 1 base from J, with 10 bases between. Written as DNA, the CDR3 is TGTGCCAGCAAAGAACAGGGGAACACCGGGGAGCTGTTTTTT. Residues: CASKEQGNTGELFF.

The chain is built from TRBV7-9 and TRBJ2-5; 11 positions match TRBD2. This CDR3 is 16 amino acids long. J was trimmed by 1 base and V by 6 bases; bases with no gene match: 7. In germline, CDR1 is SEHNR, CDR2 FQNEAQ (reference sequence). The CDR3 here is CASRHTSGSSQETQYF. CDR3 coding DNA: TGTGCCAGCAGACATACTAGCGGGAGTTCCCAAGAGACCCAGTACTTC.

In this sample, this clonotype turned up a few times. This rearrangement joins TRBV4-1 to TRBJ2-3; TRBD2 aligns across 8 bases. Germline lookup yields CDR1 MGHRA and CDR2 YSYEKL. This CDR3 has 17 residues. V lost 0 bases, J lost 2 bases, and 7 bases stayed unmatched. The CDR3, as DNA: TGCGCCAGCAGCCAAGATGGACGGGAGGGCCCCACAGATACGCAGTATTTT. Protein product: CASSQDGREGPTDTQYF.

This clonotype has only a few counts. J is TRBJ2-1 and V is TRBV5-6, with 8 bases matching TRBD2. The CDR3 is made up of 14 amino acids. The V gene's germline CDR1 is SGHDT and CDR2 YYEEEE. The V and J ends lost 5 bases and 10 bases, in that order; junction bases with no gene match: 11. The CDR3 sequence is CASSRSGSSGEQFF. The CDR3 DNA follows: TGTGCCAGCAGTCGAAGCGGGAGTTCAGGGGAGCAGTTCTTC.

This clonotype was seen only a few times. The chain has TRBV3-1 and TRBJ1-4, with unresolved D. The CDR3 sequence is 13 residues long. The germline V gene has CDR1 LGHDT and CDR2 YNNKEL (reference sequence). Trimming shortened V by 4 bases and J by 7 bases, and 10 bases separated the two germline ends. The CDR3 nucleotides are TGTGCCAGCAGCCTTGGGGTGGGTGAAAAACTGTTTTTT. Translating it yields CASSLGVGEKLFF. Full variable domain (rest looked up from reference TRBV3-1 and TRBJ1-4): DTAVSQTPKYLVTQMGNDKSIKCEQNLGHDTMYWYKQDSKKFLKIMFSYNNKELIINETVPNRFSPKSPDKAHLNLHINSLELGDSAVYFCASSLGVGEKLFFGSGTQLSVL.

V usage is TRBV12-3 or TRBV12-4 and J usage is TRBJ1-1; D is unresolved. The CDR3 consists of 14 residues. The V and J ends lost 2 bases and 2 bases respectively, with 9 bases between them. This CDR3 is CASSLRWGNTEAFF. As DNA, the CDR3 is TGTGCCAGCAGTTTAAGGTGGGGAAACACTGAAGCTTTCTTT.

The chain uses TRBV7-9 and TRBJ2-3; D may be TRBD1 (5 bases). CDR1 and CDR2 from the germline V gene are SEHNR and FQNEAQ (reference sequence). Trimming left V 1 base short and J 2 bases short, with 13 bases between. This CDR3 is built from 16 residues. The CDR3 spells CASSLDVGVITDTQYF. The CDR3, as DNA: TGTGCCAGCAGCTTAGACGTAGGGGTCATCACAGATACGCAGTATTTT.